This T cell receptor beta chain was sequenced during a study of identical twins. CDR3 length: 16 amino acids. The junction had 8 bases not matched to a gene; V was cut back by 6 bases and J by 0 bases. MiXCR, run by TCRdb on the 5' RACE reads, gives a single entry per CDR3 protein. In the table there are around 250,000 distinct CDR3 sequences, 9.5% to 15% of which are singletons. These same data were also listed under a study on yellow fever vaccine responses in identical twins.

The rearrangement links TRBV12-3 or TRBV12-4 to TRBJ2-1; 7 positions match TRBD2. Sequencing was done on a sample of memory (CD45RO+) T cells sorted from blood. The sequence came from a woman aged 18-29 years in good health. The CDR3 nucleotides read TGTGCCAGCAGGACTGAGGGCGGGAGCTCCTACAATGAGCAGTTCTTC. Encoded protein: CASRTEGGSSYNEQFF.